This T cell receptor beta chain came from a study of vaccination and CD4 T cells after COVID-19. In the case of this clonotype: Antigen specificity is unknown.

Germline V gene lookup returns CDR1 DFQATT and CDR2 SNEGSKA (reference sequence). This CDR3 has 14 amino acids. V was cut by 4 bases and J by 5 bases, with 17 bases left in between. Cultured CD4+ T-cell DNA underwent Oncomine TCR Beta short-read sequencing. TCRdb re-derived calls from the PCR reads in MiXCR, one entry per CDR3 protein. The sample consists of over 8,500 distinct CDR3 sequences, about two thirds of them appearing once. Treatment here: approximately 11-day PBMC culture with coronavirus spike peptide pools or control peptides (ViraFEST assay). ViraFEST used peptide pools to expand antigen-specific T cells, then sequenced TCRs.

This material consisted of CD4+ T cells from blood, cultured in vitro, taken before SARS-CoV-2 vaccination. The genes are TRBV20-1 and TRBJ2-5, with D unclear. The clonotype comes from a human donor who had recovered from COVID-19. This CDR3 reads CSATSPPTGETQYF. The CDR3 DNA follows: TGCAGTGCTACAAGCCCCCCGACTGGGGAGACCCAGTACTTC.